This is a list of T cell receptor beta chains from one sample in a study of T cells in tumors after PD-1 blockade. Assay used: immunoSEQ multiplex PCR; TCRdb lists only in-frame clones, some missing. The sample includes roughly 50,000 clones, 81% seen only once; the top ten take under 5%. Sample: PBMCs, taken before anti-PD-1 treatment. Every receptor here comes from a human donor with basal cell carcinoma. CDR3s include the opening cysteine and the closing phenylalanine or tryptophan. The D gene is left open where the match is weak. Expanded clones get a size class; other rows say once, few or many, or leave the size out.

clone_size	d_call	j_call	v_call	cdr3_aa	cdr3_nt
few	NA	TRBJ1-1	TRBV5-6	CASTYIRGYTEAFF	TGTGCCAGCACCTATATCAGGGGCTACACTGAAGCTTTCTTT
NA	TRBD2	TRBJ2-4	TRBV10-3	CAISGIPGQWTSGGAIQYF	TGTGCCATCAGTGGGATTCCGGGACAGTGGACTAGCGGGGGGGCCATTCAGTACTTC
NA	TRBD1	TRBJ1-4	TRBV28	CASSSYFQGDATNEKLFF	TGTGCCAGCAGTTCCTACTTCCAGGGGGATGCAACTAATGAAAAACTGTTTTTT
NA	TRBD1	TRBJ2-5	TRBV19	CASSTWTGLQTQYF	TGTGCCAGTAGTACCTGGACAGGGTTGCAGACCCAGTACTTC
NA	NA	TRBJ2-1	TRBV7-8	CASSLDEGSYNEQFF	TGTGCCAGCAGCTTAGACGAGGGCTCCTACAATGAGCAGTTCTTC
few	TRBD1	TRBJ1-4	TRBV5-4	CASRLTGKGANEKLFF	TGTGCCAGCAGGTTGACAGGGAAAGGAGCTAATGAAAAACTGTTTTTT
NA	TRBD2	TRBJ2-3	TRBV4-1	CASSFQLAGGATDTQYF	TGCGCCAGCAGCTTCCAACTAGCGGGGGGCGCCACAGATACGCAGTATTTT
NA	TRBD2	TRBJ2-2	TRBV7-9	CASSPLAGSTGELFF	TGTGCCAGCAGCCCCCTAGCGGGGTCTACCGGGGAGCTGTTTTTT
NA	NA	TRBJ1-5	TRBV28	CASSDRDYRTYSNQPQHF	TGTGCCAGCAGTGATCGGGACTATAGGACTTATAGCAATCAGCCCCAGCATTTT
once	NA	TRBJ2-6	TRBV2	CASTAAGANVLTF	TGTGCCAGCACCGCCGCCGGGGCCAACGTCCTGACTTTC
NA	TRBD1	TRBJ1-1	TRBV19	CASSMFRGTGQNTEAFF	TGTGCCAGTAGTATGTTCAGAGGGACAGGGCAGAACACTGAAGCTTTCTTT
NA	NA	TRBJ2-7	TRBV4-1	CASSQGGTATYEQYF	TGCGCCAGCAGCCAAGGCGGGACAGCGACCTACGAGCAGTACTTC
NA	NA	TRBJ1-1	TRBV3-1/TRBV3-2	CASSPKVTEAFF	TGTGCCAGCAGCCCGAAAGTCACTGAAGCTTTCTTT
once	TRBD1	TRBJ2-5	TRBV24-1	CATSPGQSYQETQYF	TGTGCCACCAGCCCGGGACAGTCTTATCAAGAGACCCAGTACTTC
NA	NA	TRBJ1-2	TRBV5-1	CASSLDKNYGYTF	TGCGCCAGCAGCCTCGACAAAAACTATGGCTACACCTTC
few	NA	TRBJ2-1	TRBV18	CASSPPGWDNEQFF	TGTGCCAGCTCACCACCGGGCTGGGACAATGAGCAGTTCTTC
NA	TRBD1	TRBJ1-5	TRBV5-1	CASSLAPIRGTGRTGNYSNQPQHF	TGCGCCAGCAGCTTGGCACCGATCAGGGGGACCGGTCGGACAGGCAATTATAGCAATCAGCCCCAGCATTTT
NA	NA	TRBJ2-2	TRBV11-3	CASSPGLLWTGNTGELFF	TGTGCCAGCAGCCCAGGACTACTGTGGACGGGGAACACCGGGGAGCTGTTTTTT
NA	NA	TRBJ1-1	TRBV18	CASLKPGLEAFF	TGTGCCAGCTTAAAACCGGGACTCGAGGCTTTCTTT
few	NA	TRBJ2-7	TRBV5-6	CASSYQRIQQYF	TGTGCCAGCAGCTACCAGCGGATTCAGCAGTACTTC
few	NA	TRBJ1-1	TRBV6-6	CASSYSKGGRPPEAFF	TGTGCCAGCAGTTACTCGAAAGGAGGCAGGCCGCCTGAAGCTTTCTTT
once	NA	TRBJ1-6	TRBV27	CASSLLEVGNSPLHF	TGTGCCAGCAGTTTATTGGAGGTGGGGAATTCACCCCTCCACTTT
NA	NA	TRBJ1-5	TRBV28	CASSLRGRGQPQHF	TGTGCCAGCAGTTTACGGGGACGGGGTCAGCCCCAGCATTTT
NA	TRBD1	TRBJ1-1	TRBV5-1	CASSTTGQGFMNTEAFF	TGCGCCAGCAGCACCACGGGACAGGGTTTCATGAACACTGAAGCTTTCTTT
NA	NA	TRBJ2-2	TRBV25-1	CASSAQEAAGFTGELFF	TGTGCCAGCAGTGCCCAGGAGGCGGCTGGGTTCACCGGGGAGCTGTTTTTT
NA	TRBD1	TRBJ1-1	TRBV6-1	CASSENPDRGKRAFF	TGTGCCAGCAGTGAAAATCCGGACAGGGGCAAAAGGGCTTTCTTT
NA	NA	TRBJ2-3	TRBV5-4	CASSLRTDTQYF	TGTGCCAGCAGTCTGAGGACAGATACGCAGTATTTT
NA	NA	TRBJ2-1	TRBV4-2	CASSQPQGLGGHSYNEQFF	TGTGCCAGCAGCCAACCCCAGGGTCTTGGGGGCCACTCCTACAATGAGCAGTTCTTC
NA	NA	TRBJ2-1	TRBV4-1	CASSHTTLSAPEGPEHNEQFF	TGCGCCAGCAGCCACACCACGCTCTCGGCCCCGGAGGGGCCTGAGCACAATGAGCAGTTCTTC
few	NA	TRBJ1-1	TRBV6-5	CASSRGFGTEAFF	TGTGCCAGCAGCCGTGGGTTTGGCACTGAAGCTTTCTTT
NA	TRBD1	TRBJ2-7	TRBV28	CASSLWGQGSYEQYF	TGTGCCAGCAGTTTATGGGGACAGGGTTCCTACGAGCAGTACTTC
NA	TRBD1	TRBJ2-5	TRBV30	CAWSVRWGQGEVTQYF	TGTGCCTGGAGTGTACGATGGGGACAGGGGGAGGTGACCCAGTACTTC